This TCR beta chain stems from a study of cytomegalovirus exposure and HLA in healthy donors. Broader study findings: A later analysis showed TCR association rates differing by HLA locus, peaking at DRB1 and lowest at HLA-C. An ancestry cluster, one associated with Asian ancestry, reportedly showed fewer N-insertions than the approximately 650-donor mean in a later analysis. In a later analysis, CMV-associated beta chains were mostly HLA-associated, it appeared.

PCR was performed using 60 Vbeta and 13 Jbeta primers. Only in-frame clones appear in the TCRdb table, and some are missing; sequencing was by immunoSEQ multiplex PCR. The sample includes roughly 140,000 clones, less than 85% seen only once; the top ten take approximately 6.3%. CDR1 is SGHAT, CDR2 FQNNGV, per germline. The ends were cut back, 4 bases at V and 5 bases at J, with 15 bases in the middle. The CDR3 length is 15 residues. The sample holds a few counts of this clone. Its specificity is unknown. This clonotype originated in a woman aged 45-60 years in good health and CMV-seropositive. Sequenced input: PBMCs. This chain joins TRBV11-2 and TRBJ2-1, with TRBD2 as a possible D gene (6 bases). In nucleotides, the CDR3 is TGTGCCAGCAGCTCGCCGGGACTTGGGAACAATGAGCAGTTCTTC. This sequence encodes CASSSPGLGNNEQFF.